Each of the 19 T cell receptor beta chains below was sequenced from the same sample in a study of OX40 agonist ivuxolimab in advanced cancers. Using immunoSEQ multiplex PCR, the repertoire was profiled, and TCRdb retains in-frame clones only, with some absent. The repertoire has about 78,000 clones, around 80% of them found once; the top ten carry roughly 0.41%. The material was CD4+ or CD8+ T cells sorted from blood, obtained in a trial of the OX40 agonist ivuxolimab. These receptors were taken from an adult with an advanced solid tumor such as melanoma, head and neck, liver or kidney cancer.

This clone appeared a single time. The chain couples TRBV29-1 to TRBJ2-5, with a possible D match to TRBD1 (6 bases). CDR3 size: 13 residues. Germline CDR1 and CDR2: SQVTM and ANQGSEA. V dropped 7 bases and J dropped 5 bases, with 17 bases sitting between them. The CDR3 bases are TGCAGCGCAAGCAGGGGCCCAATGGAGACCCAGTACTTC. This gives the protein CSASRGPMETQYF.

The chain combines TRBV4-1 with TRBJ2-2; 7 positions agree with TRBD2. V lost 1 base to trimming and J lost 6 bases; unmatched junction nucleotides: 11. CDR1 and CDR2 from the germline V gene are MGHRA and YSYEKL. The CDR3 contains 17 residues. The CDR3 DNA follows: TGCGCCAGCAGCCAAGGACTAGCTAGGAATAGGGCCGGGGAGCTGTTTTTT. It yields the protein CASSQGLARNRAGELFF.

V gene TRBV6-1 combines with J gene TRBJ2-3, with D unresolved. Germline V lookup: CDR1 MNHNS, CDR2 SASEGT. The CDR3 sequence is 8 residues long. V lost 7 bases and J lost 10, with 3 bases in between. CDR3 sequence reads: CASMAQYF. The CDR3 DNA follows: TGTGCCAGCATGGCGCAGTATTTT.

This clone has a single count. The gene calls are TRBV5-1 and TRBJ1-1, with D perhaps TRBD1 (6 bases). Trimming took off 2 bases at V and 1 base at J, with 15 bases between the two ends. CDR1 is SGHRS, CDR2 YFSETQ, per germline. This CDR3 spans 16 amino acids. CDR3 protein: CASSFRVYRENTEAFF. CDR3 nucleotide sequence: TGCGCCAGCAGCTTCCGTGTATACAGGGAGAACACTGAAGCTTTCTTT.

This rearrangement joins TRBV11-1 to TRBJ1-4; TRBD1 might be the D (5 bases). CDR3 size: 14 residues. CDR1 SGHAT and CDR2 FQDESV come from the germline V gene (reference sequence). With 7 bases removed from V and 5 bases from J, the gap between germline ends came to 14 bases. The CDR3 here is CASTTTEANEKLFF. CDR3 in DNA: TGTGCCAGCACCACGACAGAGGCGAATGAAAAACTGTTTTTT.

This clone was seen a single time. The chain combines TRBV7-6 with TRBJ1-5; D is possibly TRBD1 (5 bases). The CDR3 is made up of 15 amino acids. V was cut by 1 base and J by 0 bases, with 7 bases left in between. Looked up from germline, CDR1 is SGHVS and CDR2 is FNYEAQ. CDR3 region: CASSLEGTSNQPQHF. The CDR3 DNA follows: TGTGCCAGCAGCTTAGAGGGGACTAGCAATCAGCCCCAGCATTTT.

This clone was recorded a few times. J is TRBJ1-1 and V is TRBV5-1; 7 bases align to TRBD1. Germline loops: CDR1 SGHRS, CDR2 YFSETQ. The junction had 3 bases not matched to a gene; V was cut back by 3 bases and J by 4 bases. The CDR3 sequence is 13 residues long. The CDR3 region is CASSSTGATEAFF. CDR3 bases: TGCGCCAGCAGCTCTACAGGGGCCACTGAAGCTTTCTTT.

The DNA of the CDR3 is TGTGCCAGTAGTATACTTAGGGGGGACACCGGGGAGCTGTTTTTT. Amino acids: CASSILRGDTGELFF. The V and J genes are TRBV19 and TRBJ2-2; either TRBD1 or TRBD2 may supply D (6 bases each). V lost 2 bases and J lost 3, with 10 bases in between. From germline, CDR1 is LNHDA and CDR2 SQIVND (reference sequence). There are 15 residues in the CDR3.

The rearrangement joins TRBV5-1 to TRBJ2-7; D not resolved. Trimming removed 0 bases from V and 2 bases from J, with 12 bases in between. The CDR3 is 15 residues long. Germline V gene lookup returns CDR1 SGHRS and CDR2 YFSETQ. DNA for the CDR3: TGCGCCAGCAGCTTGGTACAGCCAGGCACCTACGAGCAGTACTTC. Protein sequence: CASSLVQPGTYEQYF.

V and J are TRBV5-1 and TRBJ2-2, with 11 bases matching TRBD1. CDR1 and CDR2 (germline): SGHRS, YFSETQ. With 5 bases clipped from V and 6 bases from J, the junction kept 6 bases outside the gene matches. CDR3 length: 15 residues. The CDR3 sequence: CASSPDRGPAGELFF. The CDR3 nucleotides read TGCGCCAGCAGTCCGGACAGGGGGCCGGCCGGGGAGCTGTTTTTT.

Details on this clone: This sample also contains other DNA sequences that code for the same CDR3. The V and J genes are TRBV2 and TRBJ1-4, with a tentative D call TRBD1 (5 bases). This CDR3 region has 14 residues. The V and J ends lost 1 base and 3 bases respectively, with 6 bases between them. Germline V gene sequence: CDR1 SNHLY, CDR2 FYNNEI. The CDR3 loop is CASSEGGSNEKLFF. The CDR3 DNA follows: TGTGCCAGCAGTGAAGGGGGCTCTAATGAAAAACTGTTTTTT.

This clone was observed a handful of times. This sequence joins TRBV10-3 and TRBJ2-5, with D perhaps given as TRBD1 or TRBD2 (5 bases each). The germline CDR1 and CDR2 sequences are ENHRY and SYGVKD. The CDR3 totals 15 residues. V was cut by 2 bases and J by 5 bases, with 15 bases left in between. CDR3 sequence (DNA): TGTGCCATCAGTGAGAGGTGGGACGCCGGCGAGACCCAGTACTTC. It encodes CAISERWDAGETQYF.

The CDR3, as DNA: TGTGCCAGCTCACCAGGGTCCAGGGACGACTATGGCTACACCTTC. This encodes CASSPGSRDDYGYTF. This chain joins TRBV18 and TRBJ1-2; D possibly corresponds to TRBD1 (5 bases). The CDR3 extends over 15 amino acids. Germline lookup yields CDR1 KGHSH and CDR2 LQKENI. The V and J ends lost 2 bases and 3 bases respectively, with 13 bases between them.

This chain uses TRBV5-1 with TRBJ2-5; the match to TRBD1 covers 10 bases. The J call is doubtful: the DNA matches TRBJ2-7 better. CDR1 is SGHRS and CDR2 is YFSETQ in the germline V gene. This CDR3 is built from 14 residues. As DNA, the CDR3 is TGCGCCAGCAGCCCCTGGACAGGGGGCTACGAGCAGTACTTC. Protein: CASSPWTGGYEQYF.

The chain couples TRBV19 to TRBJ1-5; D might be TRBD1 (6 bases). The germline V gene encodes CDR1 LNHDA and CDR2 SQIVND (reference sequence). The V gene lost 5 bases and the J gene lost 7 bases, with 12 bases spanning the gap. The CDR3 loop spans 13 amino acids. The CDR3 is CASSPGGAQPQHF. In nucleotides, the CDR3 is TGTGCCAGTAGTCCTGGGGGGGCGCAGCCCCAGCATTTT.

This clone has more than one count but fewer than ten. The chain combines TRBV6-1 with TRBJ1-2; 7 positions agree with TRBD1. V shed 6 bases and J 6 bases; nucleotides not matched to a gene: 10. The CDR3 contains 14 residues. The V gene's germline CDR1 is MNHNS and CDR2 SASEGT. This CDR3 is CASSQRRGEDGYTF. CDR3 coding DNA: TGTGCCAGCAGCCAGCGCAGGGGGGAAGATGGCTACACCTTC.

This sequence joins TRBV11-2 and TRBJ1-2, with D possibly matching TRBD1 (5 bases). The CDR3 has 14 amino acids. V lost 1 base and J 7 bases, leaving 13 bases between the germline ends. The germline V gene has CDR1 SGHAT and CDR2 FQNNGV. The CDR3 DNA reads TGTGCCAGCAGCTTAGCGGCGGGGGTCGGTGGCTACACCTTC. Protein product: CASSLAAGVGGYTF.

This rearrangement joins TRBV19 to TRBJ1-1; possibly TRBD1 for D (6 bases). V was shortened by 7 bases and J by 4 bases, with 16 bases between the two germline ends. The CDR3 has 14 residues. Germline V gene data show CDR1 as LNHDA and CDR2 as SQIVND (reference sequence). CDR3 DNA sequence: TGTGCCAGTAAGGGCCAGGGGCTCCCCACTGAAGCTTTCTTT. Amino acids: CASKGQGLPTEAFF.

V is TRBV6-5 and J is TRBJ2-3; unclear D gene. Germline V gene lookup returns CDR1 MNHEY and CDR2 SVGAGI. The CDR3 extends over 14 amino acids. Deletions cut 0 bases from V and 6 bases from J, with 10 bases between. The chain's CDR3 is CASSYSLGSDTQYF. The CDR3 DNA is TGTGCCAGCAGTTACTCGCTGGGGTCGGATACGCAGTATTTT.